The entry that follows covers one T cell receptor beta chain sequence. Other DNA sequences in this specimen translate into the identical CDR3. The sample originates from a study of blood T cell repertoires in COVID-19. At the level of the study: Donors in the United States, Italy and Spain gave samples during acute or convalescent COVID-19. The analysed material was cDNA or gDNA that came from T cells, B-cell-depleted T cells, or PBMCs.

How the authors handled the data: Scientists estimated how many nucleated cells there were by amplifying reference gene primers. The repertoire was sequenced with immunoSEQ multiplex PCR; TCRdb's copy has only in-frame clones and lacks some. The V and J calls and clone size come from that table; D and trimming were worked out from the DNA. The data show roughly 230,000 clones, with almost 85% seen just once and around 5.5% held by the top ten. This CDR3 spans 14 amino acids. Germline CDR1 reads MNHEY; CDR2 reads SVGAGI. Trimming at V came to 0 bases and at J to 4 bases, leaving 3 bases not matched to a gene. During active infection, Seattle patients enrolled and were then monitored through disease.

This chain joins TRBV6-5 and TRBJ2-7; 7 nucleotides line up with TRBD1. This sequence was found in a middle-aged man with COVID-19, enrolled during active disease. The sample comprised peripheral blood. The chain's CDR3 is CASSYSDRSYEQYF. CDR3 bases: TGTGCCAGCAGTTACTCGGACAGGAGTTACGAGCAGTACTTC.